The 5 T cell receptor beta chains listed next were all sequenced from one sample in a study of cytomegalovirus exposure and HLA in healthy donors. Sequencing used immunoSEQ multiplex PCR; TCRdb keeps in-frame clones, though not all of them. The top ten clones hold around 0.9% of a sample with 260,000 or so clones, approximately 87% of them seen once. Sample: PBMCs. These receptors were taken from a woman between 18 and 29 years old in good health and CMV-seronegative.

The chain couples TRBV4-1 to TRBJ1-1, with 8 bases that match TRBD1. Germline V lookup: CDR1 MGHRA, CDR2 YSYEKL. Unmatched junction bases numbered 12, after V lost 0 bases and J lost 9 bases. The CDR3 is 16 amino acids. The CDR3 nucleotides are TGCGCCAGCAGCCAAGATCAAGGACAGGGCCCCTACCAAGCTTTCTTT. Amino acid sequence: CASSQDQGQGPYQAFF.

V gene TRBV5-4 combines with J gene TRBJ2-2; 15 bases line up with TRBD2. Germline V lookup: CDR1 SGHNT, CDR2 YYREEE (reference sequence). V lost 4 bases and J lost 4; bases outside the gene matches: 5. This CDR3 spans 17 amino acids. CDR3 amino acids: CASSPGLAGGVTGELFF. In nucleotides, the CDR3 is TGTGCCAGCAGCCCGGGACTAGCGGGAGGCGTCACCGGGGAGCTGTTTTTT.

The chain links TRBV7-9 to TRBJ1-1; D gene unclear. Trimming stripped 5 bases from V and 2 bases from J, with 15 bases between. The CDR3 extends over 15 amino acids. The V gene's germline CDR1 is SEHNR and CDR2 FQNEAQ (reference sequence). This CDR3 reads CASSTLLAANTEAFF. The DNA for the CDR3 is TGTGCCAGCAGCACACTTTTGGCGGCCAACACTGAAGCTTTCTTT.

V is TRBV7-9 and J is TRBJ1-2; D is ambiguous. CDR1 is SEHNR and CDR2 is FQNEAQ in the germline V gene (reference sequence). Trimming left V 5 bases short and J 5 bases short, with 15 bases between. This CDR3 has 14 amino acids. CDR3 coding DNA: TGTGCCAGCAGCCGTGAGAGCTTGAGATATGGCTACACCTTC. This gives the protein CASSRESLRYGYTF. The variable domain in full, completed from reference TRBV7-9 and TRBJ1-2, reads DTGVSQNPRHKITKRGQNVTFRCDPISEHNRLYWYRQTLGQGPEFLTYFQNEAQLEKSRLLSDRFSAERPKGSFSTLEIQRTEQGDSAMYLCASSRESLRYGYTFGSGTRLTVV.

The count of this clone is one. V is TRBV6-5 and J is TRBJ2-1; possible D gene TRBD2, 6 bases. The CDR3 has 15 amino acids. Germline CDR1 is MNHEY and CDR2 is SVGAGI. V was cut by 0 bases and J by 8 bases, with 14 bases left in between. CDR3 amino acids: CASSYSIGGVDEQFF. The CDR3 coding sequence is TGTGCCAGCAGTTACTCGATCGGGGGTGTTGATGAGCAGTTCTTC.